These 26 T cell receptor beta chains were all obtained from the same sample, sequenced in a study of CD8+CD57+ T cells in acquired aplastic anemia (dated 2018 in TCRdb). These reads were obtained on an Illumina HiSeq 2000. Profiling of TCR beta VDJ combinations and CDR3 sequences used genomic DNA as the template. Clones were called with MiXCR by TCRdb after fastp trimmed the public reads at Q25, and only in-frame beta chains were retained. Records with the same CDR3 protein are collapsed into one entry carrying the most frequent genes and DNA. In all, the sample holds about 190,000 distinct CDR3 sequences, and less than 70% of those were seen once. More than 15% of the sample lies in the top ten. Source material: sorted CD4+, CD8+, or CD8+CD57+ T cells (not recorded which) from PBMCs. All receptors come from a human donor in good health, serving as a control.

About this clonotype: A much larger clone lies one base from this, so it may be a read error. The DNA for the CDR3 is TGTGCCAGCAGCCTATTTGCCACAGGGGTTAACCAGTCCCAGCATTTT. Its translation: CASSLFATGVNQSQHF. The chain joins TRBV10-3 to TRBJ1-5; 7 bases match TRBD1. Per the germline V gene, CDR1 is ENHRY and CDR2 is SYGVKD. The junction had 23 bases not matched to a gene; V was cut back by 10 bases and J by 11 bases. The CDR3 sequence is 16 residues long.

A note on this clonotype: A read error may account for a junction end that differs from germline. The chain employs TRBV7-7 and TRBJ2-5, with a tentative D call TRBD1 (6 bases). The length of the CDR3 is 14 residues. Per the germline V gene, CDR1 is SSHAT and CDR2 is FNYEAQ (reference sequence). As DNA, the CDR3 is TGTGCTAGCAGCTTAGGGGGTATCCAAGAGACCCAGTACTTC. Residues: CASSLGGIQETQYF.

This chain uses TRBV25-1 with TRBJ1-2; no reliable D call. Germline V gene data show CDR1 as MGHDK and CDR2 as SYGVNS. V dropped 4 bases and J dropped 4 bases, with 13 bases sitting between them. This CDR3 comprises 14 residues. The CDR3 spells CASSGGDISYGYTF. CDR3 in DNA: TGTGCCAGCAGTGGTGGCGATATATCCTATGGCTACACCTTC.

The sample holds many counts of this clonotype. The chain couples TRBV20-1 to TRBJ2-5, with D possibly TRBD1 on 5 matching bases. Trimming stripped 3 bases from V and 0 bases from J, with 11 bases between. Germline V gives CDR1 DFQATT, CDR2 SNEGSKA (reference sequence). The CDR3 covers 14 residues. CDR3: CSASSTVYQETQYF. Written as DNA, the CDR3 is TGCAGTGCTAGCTCGACAGTCTACCAAGAGACCCAGTACTTC.

This chain joins TRBV5-4 and TRBJ2-6; TRBD2 is a possible D gene (5 bases). The germline V gene has CDR1 SGHNT and CDR2 YYREEE (reference sequence). Trimming removed 4 bases from V and 12 bases from J, with 11 bases in between. CDR3 size: 12 residues. This chain's CDR3 is CASSRRDSVLTF. Here the CDR3 DNA reads TGTGCCAGCAGCAGACGGGATAGCGTCCTGACTTTC. Based on the CDR3 plus reference TRBV5-4 and TRBJ2-6, the full variable domain is ETGVTQSPTHLIKTRGQQVTLRCSSQSGHNTVSWYQQALGQGPQFIFQYYREEENGRGNFPPRFSGLQFPNYSSELNVNALELDDSALYLCASSRRDSVLTFGAGSRLTVL.

This clonotype occurred many times. The V gene is TRBV5-1, the J gene TRBJ2-7; 9 bases agree with TRBD1. The junction had 5 bases not matched to a gene; V was cut back by 3 bases and J by 1 base. The germline V gene encodes CDR1 SGHRS and CDR2 YFSETQ. This CDR3 comprises 15 residues. The CDR3 is CASSSSGTGSYEQYF. The CDR3 nucleotides read TGCGCCAGCAGCTCCTCCGGGACAGGGTCCTACGAGCAGTACTTC.

This clonotype has at least ten counts. The chain joins TRBV5-8 to TRBJ2-5, with no clear D. The CDR3 covers 15 residues. V lost 3 bases, J lost 1 base, and 13 bases lay in between. Germline-derived CDR1 and CDR2 are SGHTS and YDEGEE. The CDR3 here is CASSSPSVGQETQYF. The DNA for the CDR3 is TGTGCCAGCAGCTCCCCATCGGTTGGCCAAGAGACCCAGTACTTC.

V gene TRBV12-3 or TRBV12-4 combines with J gene TRBJ2-5, with D tentatively TRBD1 or TRBD2 (5 bases each). The V and J ends lost 3 bases and 1 base respectively, with 9 bases between them. The CDR3 consists of 14 residues. The CDR3 DNA is TGTGCCAGCAGTTTTTCCGGGACCCAAGAGACCCAGTACTTC. Translated, it gives CASSFSGTQETQYF.

The chain couples TRBV20-1 to TRBJ1-2, with TRBD1 matching 8 bases. Germline-derived CDR1 and CDR2 are DFQATT and SNEGSKA (reference sequence). The CDR3 runs 15 residues. The trim removed 3 bases at V and 8 bases at J, leaving 14 bases unmatched. DNA for the CDR3: TGCAGTGCTAGCCCTGGTGGGCAGGGGGCGGAGGGCTACACCTTC. It is translated as CSASPGGQGAEGYTF.

The chain combines TRBV20-1 with TRBJ1-1; TRBD1 agrees at 9 bases. The length of the CDR3 is 13 residues. V lost 6 bases, J lost 4 bases, and 6 bases stayed unmatched. From germline, CDR1 is DFQATT and CDR2 SNEGSKA (reference sequence). CDR3 region: CSATTGGATEAFF. The CDR3 nucleotides read TGCAGTGCAACGACAGGGGGAGCCACTGAAGCTTTCTTT.

V is TRBV19 and J is TRBJ1-4; 8 nucleotides align to TRBD1. Germline CDR1 reads LNHDA; CDR2 reads SQIVND (reference sequence). V shed 2 bases, J shed 10 bases, and the junction held 6 bases outside the gene matches. The length of the CDR3 is 14 residues. The CDR3 region has the DNA TGTGCCAGTAGTATACAGCAGGGGGCGCGAAAACTGTTTTTT. Translated: CASSIQQGARKLFF.

The chain has TRBV7-9 and TRBJ2-5, with TRBD1 matching over 7 bases. Germline V lookup: CDR1 SEHNR, CDR2 FQNEAQ (reference sequence). This CDR3 is built from 13 residues. Trimming cost V 5 bases and J 5 bases; bases outside gene matches: 5. The DNA for the CDR3 is TGTGCCAGCAGCCCACAGGGGAATGAGACCCAGTACTTC. Residues: CASSPQGNETQYF.

This clonotype has ten or more counts. The chain recombines TRBV6-2 or TRBV6-3 with TRBJ1-2; the D gene is possibly TRBD1 (5 bases). The germline gives CDR1 MNHEY, CDR2 SVGEGT. With 2 bases removed from V and 5 bases from J, the gap between germline ends came to 18 bases. The CDR3 length is 16 residues. The CDR3 is CASSYGRDDASYGYTF. CDR3 sequence (DNA): TGTGCCAGCAGTTACGGCAGGGACGACGCTTCTTATGGCTACACCTTC.

The gene calls are TRBV10-3 and TRBJ2-5; D might be TRBD2 (6 bases). The CDR3 is made up of 14 amino acids. The germline gives CDR1 ENHRY, CDR2 SYGVKD. V shed 9 bases and J shed 1 base, with 15 bases lying between them. CDR3 loop: CAMSAGPGQETQYF. The DNA of the CDR3 is TGTGCCATGAGCGCGGGGCCAGGCCAAGAGACCCAGTACTTC.

This clonotype was recorded at least ten times. The V call is TRBV7-2, the J call TRBJ2-1, with D tentatively TRBD1 (6 bases). This CDR3 is built from 15 residues. V lost 1 base to trimming and J lost 5 bases, with 12 bases between them. In germline, CDR1 is SGHTA, CDR2 FQGNSA. The CDR3: CASSLEQGSHNEQFF. The CDR3 DNA is TGTGCCAGCAGCTTAGAACAGGGTAGTCACAATGAGCAGTTCTTC.

This chain connects TRBV3-1 to TRBJ1-2; D ambiguous. The CDR3 has 14 residues. Germline loops: CDR1 LGHDT, CDR2 YNNKEL (reference sequence). V was clipped by 8 bases and J by 6 bases, with 19 bases between them. The CDR3 DNA reads TGTGCCAGCGGCCCCCGGGAACGGGTCCATGGCTACACCTTC. This sequence encodes CASGPRERVHGYTF.

This clonotype has more than one count but fewer than ten. The chain is built from TRBV12-3 or TRBV12-4 and TRBJ1-5; 8 nucleotides match TRBD1. After removal of 0 bases from V and 0 bases from J, the junction contained 4 bases not matched to a gene. The CDR3 sequence is 17 residues long. The CDR3 loop is CASSLAGQGYSNQPQHF. The CDR3 DNA reads TGTGCCAGCAGTTTAGCTGGACAGGGCTATAGCAATCAGCCCCAGCATTTT.

In its sample, this clonotype was seen many times. The genes are TRBV19 and TRBJ2-1; D is unclear. This CDR3 is 10 amino acids long. V shed 8 bases and J shed 9 bases, with 8 bases lying between them. CDR1 is LNHDA, CDR2 SQIVND, per germline (reference sequence). CDR3 DNA sequence: TGTGCCAGTGGGGTCCGTGAGCAGTTCTTC. It codes for CASGVREQFF.

This chain uses TRBV2 with TRBJ2-1; 11 nucleotides match TRBD2. J was trimmed by 7 bases and V by 6 bases; bases with no gene match: 5. This CDR3 has 14 residues. Germline V lookup: CDR1 SNHLY, CDR2 FYNNEI. The DNA of the CDR3 is TGTGCCAGCAGACCTACTAGCGGGGGTAATGAGCAGTTCTTC. Protein: CASRPTSGGNEQFF.

At least ten counts were recorded for this clonotype. V gene TRBV7-3 combines with J gene TRBJ2-2; TRBD1 agrees at 7 bases. V lost 5 bases and J lost 3; bases outside the gene matches: 3. Germline V CDR1 and CDR2: SGHTA, FQGTGA. The length of the CDR3 is 14 residues. CDR3 residues: CASSPGQHTGELFF. CDR3 DNA sequence: TGTGCCAGCAGCCCGGGACAGCACACCGGGGAGCTGTTTTTT.

V and J are TRBV9 and TRBJ2-2; D ambiguous. There are 15 residues in the CDR3. Trimming stripped 0 bases from V and 4 bases from J, with 10 bases between. From germline, CDR1 is SGDLS and CDR2 YYNGEE. CDR3 sequence (DNA): TGTGCCAGCAGCGTAGGACCATCGGGCACCGGGGAGCTGTTTTTT. This translates into CASSVGPSGTGELFF.

This clonotype has ten or more counts. The rearrangement uses TRBV19 and TRBJ1-6; 8 bases match TRBD1. The CDR3 length is 14 residues. Germline CDR1 reads LNHDA; CDR2 reads SQIVND (reference sequence). Germline trimming cut 5 bases from V and 8 bases from J; bases unmatched to any gene: 5. The DNA for the CDR3 is TGTGCCAGTAGTCTAGTACAGGGGGATTCACCCCTCCACTTT. It codes for CASSLVQGDSPLHF. Variable domain in full (rest from reference TRBV19 and TRBJ1-6): DGGITQSPKYLFRKEGQNVTLSCEQNLNHDAMYWYRQDPGQGLRLIYYSQIVNDFQKGDIAEGYSVSREKKESFPLTVTSAQKNPTAFYLCASSLVQGDSPLHFGNGTRLTVT.

The V call is TRBV7-6, the J call TRBJ2-1; 9 bases agree with TRBD2. Unmatched junction bases numbered 8, after V lost 1 base and J lost 7 bases. Germline assignment: CDR1 SGHVS and CDR2 FNYEAQ. This CDR3 has 16 amino acids. The CDR3 DNA sequence: TGTGCCAGCAGCTTAGTGTCAGGCGGGGGGGCGAATGAGCAGTTCTTC. Translating it yields CASSLVSGGGANEQFF.

The chain uses TRBV20-1 and TRBJ1-6; TRBD1 aligns across 7 bases. The germline CDR1 and CDR2 sequences are DFQATT and SNEGSKA (reference sequence). CDR3 size: 14 residues. V dropped 6 bases and J dropped 4; count of bases not matched to a gene: 6. The CDR3 sequence: CSATGTAYNSPLHF. The DNA of the CDR3 is TGCAGTGCCACCGGGACAGCGTATAATTCACCCCTCCACTTT.

Only a few counts were recorded for this clonotype. The gene calls are TRBV27 and TRBJ1-2, with 7 positions matching TRBD1. Germline V CDR1 and CDR2: MNHEY, SMNVEV (reference sequence). CDR3 length: 13 residues. The junction had 6 bases not matched to a gene; V was cut back by 3 bases and J by 8 bases. The CDR3 loop reads CASSFDREGGYTF. The CDR3 DNA reads TGTGCCAGCAGTTTTGACAGGGAGGGAGGCTACACCTTC.

This clonotype was counted many times. The J gene is TRBJ1-2, the V gene TRBV12-3 or TRBV12-4; TRBD1 might be the D (5 bases). Between the trimmed V and J ends, which lost 2 bases and 2 bases, there was a span of 12 bases. The CDR3 consists of 15 residues. The CDR3, as DNA: TGTGCCAGCAGTTTAACCATAACAGGCAACTATGGCTACACCTTC. Translating it yields CASSLTITGNYGYTF.